One sample yielded the 27 T cell receptor beta chains listed below, sequenced in a study of blood T cell repertoires in COVID-19. The data were produced by immunoSEQ multiplex PCR, yet TCRdb's version contains in-frame clones alone and is incomplete. This table has 150,000 or so clones, around 79% appearing once. The specimen was PBMCs or T cells enriched from blood (not recorded which). Receptor source: a woman in her 50s who had recovered from COVID-19.

This clone occurred a few times. The J gene is TRBJ1-1, the V gene TRBV15; perhaps TRBD1 as D (6 bases). The CDR3 is 15 amino acids. Germline V CDR1 and CDR2: LNHNV, YYDKDF (reference sequence). Deletions cut 4 bases from V and 3 bases from J, with 15 bases between. The CDR3 DNA reads as TGTGCCACCAGCAAGTTCACACAGGGAGACACTGAAGCTTTCTTT. Protein: CATSKFTQGDTEAFF.

The CDR3 nucleotides read TGTGCCAGCAGAACAAGGACAGGGAACACTGAAGCTTTCTTT. The encoded protein is CASRTRTGNTEAFF. The V call is TRBV28, the J call TRBJ1-1, with 7 bases that match TRBD1. Looked up from germline, CDR1 is MDHEN and CDR2 is SYDVKM. V dropped 6 bases and J dropped 1; count of bases not matched to a gene: 5. The CDR3 covers 14 residues.

The rearrangement uses TRBV3-1 (or the pseudogene TRBV3-2) and TRBJ1-6; TRBD1 aligns across 12 bases. The CDR3 runs to 17 residues. CDR1 and CDR2 from the germline V gene are LGHDT and YNNKEL (reference sequence). Trimming cost V 1 base and J 6 bases; bases outside gene matches: 4. CDR3: CASSQGGTGGSNSPLHF. For the CDR3, the DNA is TGTGCCAGCAGCCAAGGTGGGACAGGGGGCAGTAATTCACCCCTCCACTTT.

V and J are TRBV5-1 and TRBJ1-1; TRBD1 matches 7 bases. Germline loops: CDR1 SGHRS, CDR2 YFSETQ. The CDR3 is 13 amino acids. V lost 0 bases, J lost 6 bases, and 2 bases stayed unmatched. The CDR3, as DNA: TGCGCCAGCAGCTTGGGACAGGGATCTGAAGCTTTCTTT. Its translation is CASSLGQGSEAFF.

This clone was detected ten times or more. J is TRBJ2-3 and V is TRBV6-5, with D perhaps matching TRBD2 (5 bases). The ends were cut back, 6 bases at V and 2 bases at J, with 12 bases in the middle. Per germline, CDR1 MNHEY and CDR2 SVGAGI. The CDR3 consists of 14 residues. The chain's CDR3 is CASRSPGVTDTQYF. In nucleotides, the CDR3 is TGTGCCAGCAGGAGTCCCGGGGTCACAGATACGCAGTATTTT.

The chain is built from TRBV3-1 (or the pseudogene TRBV3-2) and TRBJ2-7; no clear D. The CDR3 totals 13 residues. Trimming cost V 0 bases and J 7 bases, with 10 bases left between them. Germline V gives CDR1 LGHDT, CDR2 YNNKEL (reference sequence). CDR3 in amino acids: CASSQDSGREQYF. The DNA for the CDR3 is TGTGCCAGCAGCCAAGACTCTGGTCGGGAGCAGTACTTC.

This clone came up a few times. V usage is TRBV29-1 and J usage is TRBJ1-2, with TRBD1 as a possible D gene (6 bases). Trimming took off 7 bases at V and 4 bases at J, with 13 bases between the two ends. Germline V gene sequence: CDR1 SQVTM, CDR2 ANQGSEA. The CDR3 sequence is 12 residues long. For the CDR3, the DNA is TGCAGCGCCTCCGGACAGTTCTATGGCTACACCTTC. It is translated as CSASGQFYGYTF.

DNA for the CDR3: TGTGCCAGCAGTTCGAGAGGAGGCGAAGAGACCCAGTACTTC. Protein sequence: CASSSRGGEETQYF. The chain couples TRBV7-3 to TRBJ2-5; TRBD2 might be the D (5 bases). The germline V and J ends were trimmed by 6 bases and 3 bases, with 14 bases remaining between them. Per the germline V gene, CDR1 is SGHTA and CDR2 is FQGTGA. This CDR3 has 14 residues.

The chain combines TRBV28 with TRBJ1-2, with TRBD1 matching 7 bases. CDR1 and CDR2 (germline): MDHEN, SYDVKM. Germline trimming cut 10 bases from V and 3 bases from J; bases unmatched to any gene: 2. The CDR3 consists of 11 residues. The CDR3 DNA reads as TGTGCCATCGGACAGGACTATGGCTACACCTTC. Its translation: CAIGQDYGYTF.

V and J are TRBV3-1 (or the pseudogene TRBV3-2) and TRBJ2-2; no firm D call. CDR3 size: 16 residues. V was trimmed by 0 bases and J by 4 bases, leaving 12 bases between them. The germline gives CDR1 LGHDT, CDR2 YNNKEL (reference sequence). DNA of the CDR3: TGTGCCAGCAGCCAAGAGGAGATCACTGGCACCGGGGAGCTGTTTTTT. It encodes CASSQEEITGTGELFF.

This clone was observed a handful of times. The chain uses TRBV5-1 and TRBJ2-7, with TRBD1 matching 7 bases. Germline CDR1 is SGHRS and CDR2 is YFSETQ. The CDR3 length is 15 residues. Unmatched junction bases numbered 3, after V lost 0 bases and J lost 0 bases. The CDR3 bases are TGCGCCAGCAGCTTGGGTGGACAGGACTCCTACGAGCAGTACTTC. This translates into CASSLGGQDSYEQYF. Together with reference TRBV5-1 and TRBJ2-7, the CDR3 gives the full variable domain: KAGVTQTPRYLIKTRGQQVTLSCSPISGHRSVSWYQQTPGQGLQFLFEYFSETQRNKGNFPGRFSGRQFSNSRSEMNVSTLELGDSALYLCASSLGGQDSYEQYFGPGTRLTVT.

The gene calls are TRBV27 and TRBJ2-3; a possible D gene is TRBD1 (6 bases). Germline V CDR1 and CDR2: MNHEY, SMNVEV (reference sequence). Deletions cut 2 bases from V and 2 bases from J, with 20 bases between. The CDR3 runs to 18 residues. Here the CDR3 DNA reads TGTGCCAGCAGTTTAAGGTCTCAGGGGCTAGGGATCACAGATACGCAGTATTTT. Its translation: CASSLRSQGLGITDTQYF.

The chain is built from TRBV29-1 and TRBJ2-3, with TRBD2 matching over 14 bases. The CDR3 sequence is 15 residues long. Germline values: CDR1 SQVTM, CDR2 ANQGSEA. With 4 bases clipped from V and 6 bases from J, the junction kept 6 bases outside the gene matches. The DNA for the CDR3 is TGCAGCGTTGTTCGACTAGCGGGGGGGATTGATACGCAGTATTTT. It encodes CSVVRLAGGIDTQYF.

V gene TRBV5-6 combines with J gene TRBJ2-7; D gene uncertain. Germline V gene data show CDR1 as SGHDT and CDR2 as YYEEEE. Trimming pared 4 bases from V and 2 bases from J, leaving 13 bases between. The CDR3 runs 14 residues. This CDR3 is CASSPLRGTYEQYF. The CDR3 bases are TGTGCCAGCAGCCCGCTCCGAGGCACCTACGAGCAGTACTTC.

The table lists this clone with a few counts. The chain has TRBV10-3 and TRBJ1-1; D unclear. The CDR3 is 19 residues long. Germline loops: CDR1 ENHRY, CDR2 SYGVKD. The V end was cut by 0 bases, the J end by 0 bases, with 20 bases between. Here the CDR3 DNA reads TGTGCCATCAGTGAGTCTGAGATACTTTACCCTAACTTGAACACTGAAGCTTTCTTT. The encoded protein is CAISESEILYPNLNTEAFF.

CDR3 sequence reads: CASSDRLAEQFF. CDR3 DNA sequence: TGTGCCAGCAGTGACCGGTTAGCTGAGCAGTTCTTC. J is TRBJ2-1 and V is TRBV2; D is undetermined. V lost 3 bases to trimming and J lost 9 bases, with 9 bases between them. This CDR3 contains 12 residues. Germline V gene lookup returns CDR1 SNHLY and CDR2 FYNNEI.

The gene calls are TRBV30 and TRBJ1-2; possible D gene TRBD1, 6 bases. V shed 5 bases and J shed 7 bases, with 20 bases lying between them. CDR1 and CDR2 (germline): GTSNPN, SVGIG (reference sequence). The CDR3 totals 14 residues. The CDR3 DNA reads as TGTGCCTGGGGACCCAAGGGGGGGGCAGGTGGCTACACCTTC. It translates to CAWGPKGGAGGYTF.

This clone came up once. For the CDR3, the DNA is TGTGCCAGCAGCCAAGGGGCCGCAGATACGCAGTATTTT. Protein product: CASSQGAADTQYF. V usage is TRBV5-4 and J usage is TRBJ2-3; perhaps TRBD1 as D (5 bases). V was trimmed by 4 bases and J by 4 bases, leaving 10 bases between them. Germline CDR1 and CDR2: SGHNT and YYREEE (reference sequence). The CDR3 is 13 amino acids.

CDR3 sequence: CASSYLGASNQPQHF. The CDR3 nucleotides are TGTGCCAGCAGTTACCTAGGGGCCAGCAATCAGCCCCAGCATTTT. The rearrangement joins TRBV6-5 to TRBJ1-5; a weak D match, TRBD1 (5 bases). The V end was cut by 2 bases, the J end by 1 base, with 9 bases between. The CDR3 contains 15 residues. In germline, CDR1 is MNHEY, CDR2 SVGAGI.

The V call is TRBV25-1, the J call TRBJ1-4; 10 nucleotides match TRBD1. V trimming: 4 bases; J trimming: 4 bases; junction bases outside the gene matches: 9. CDR1 is MGHDK, CDR2 SYGVNS, per germline. This CDR3 spans 17 amino acids. Here the CDR3 DNA reads TGTGCCAGCAGTGTCCTCAGGACAGGGGGTTTTAATGAAAAACTGTTTTTT. Translating it yields CASSVLRTGGFNEKLFF.

This chain connects TRBV18 to TRBJ2-7, with a tentative D call TRBD1 (6 bases). CDR1 is KGHSH, CDR2 LQKENI, per germline. CDR3 length: 15 amino acids. Deletions cut 3 bases from V and 5 bases from J, with 17 bases between. CDR3 amino acids: CASSPEDRGLNEQYF. Here the CDR3 DNA reads TGTGCCAGCTCACCTGAGGACAGAGGGCTCAACGAGCAGTACTTC. Supplemented by reference TRBV18 and TRBJ2-7, the full variable domain reads NAGVMQNPRHLVRRRGQEARLRCSPMKGHSHVYWYRQLPEEGLKFMVYLQKENIIDESGMPKERFSAEFPKEGPSILRIQQVVRGDSAAYFCASSPEDRGLNEQYFGPGTRLTVT.

The gene calls are TRBV5-8 and TRBJ1-1; 8 bases fit TRBD1. Germline CDR1 is SGHTS and CDR2 is YDEGEE. The trim removed 4 bases at V and 4 bases at J, leaving 6 bases unmatched. This CDR3 spans 14 amino acids. DNA for the CDR3: TGTGCCAGCAGCCGGACAGGGAGCGGCACTGAAGCTTTCTTT. Protein: CASSRTGSGTEAFF.

The chain is built from TRBV4-1 and TRBJ1-6; a possible D gene is TRBD1 (5 bases). The CDR3 loop spans 17 amino acids. Deletions cut 1 base from V and 0 bases from J, with 10 bases between. The germline gives CDR1 MGHRA, CDR2 YSYEKL. This chain's CDR3 is CASSQVQESSYNSPLHF. The CDR3 nucleotides are TGCGCCAGCAGCCAAGTACAGGAGAGCTCCTATAATTCACCCCTCCACTTT.

The chain has TRBV11-3 and TRBJ2-7, with 12 bases matching TRBD2. Unmatched junction bases numbered 10, after V lost 5 bases and J lost 2 bases. The germline CDR1 and CDR2 sequences are SGHNT and YENEEA. This CDR3 region has 17 residues. CDR3 in amino acids: CASSPDPLAGGTYEQYF. Written as DNA, the CDR3 is TGTGCCAGCAGCCCCGACCCACTAGCGGGGGGAACCTACGAGCAGTACTTC.

Only a few counts were recorded for this clone. The V call is TRBV4-2, the J call TRBJ1-4; 9 bases agree with TRBD1. The CDR3 consists of 15 residues. CDR1 and CDR2 (germline): LGHNA, YNFKEQ. The V segment lost 4 bases and the J segment 4 bases; nucleotides outside the gene matches: 4. In DNA form, the CDR3 reads TGTGCCAGCAGCCGAGGACAGGGGAGTAATGAAAAACTGTTTTTT. Translation: CASSRGQGSNEKLFF.

V usage is TRBV7-2 and J usage is TRBJ2-1, with 10 bases lining up with TRBD1. J was trimmed by 2 bases and V by 5 bases; bases with no gene match: 6. The CDR3 sequence is 16 residues long. The germline gives CDR1 SGHTA, CDR2 FQGNSA. Written as DNA, the CDR3 is TGTGCCAGCAGCATAAGCGGGACAGGGGCCTACAATGAGCAGTTCTTC. Encoded protein: CASSISGTGAYNEQFF.

This clone has just a few counts. The chain employs TRBV7-8 and TRBJ2-7; perhaps TRBD2 as D (5 bases). CDR1 is SGHVS, CDR2 FQNEAQ, per germline. Trimming removed 6 bases from V and 3 bases from J, with 21 bases in between. The CDR3 contains 16 residues. The CDR3 sequence is CASSRLEARYNYEQYF. CDR3 in DNA: TGTGCCAGCAGTAGGTTGGAGGCCCGTTATAACTACGAGCAGTACTTC.